This is a list of T cell receptor beta chains from one sample in a study of human T cells and chemical hapten exposure. MiXCR was run by TCRdb on the RACE reads, yielding one entry per CDR3 protein. The sample contains 150,000 or so distinct CDR3 sequences, about 14% of which appear only once. This material consisted of whole blood, taken in connection with sensitization to the hapten diphenylcyclopropenone (DPC). These receptors all stem from a woman between 25 and 40 years old with alopecia areata. Some clones in this sample may be carry-over from other donors' samples. The CDR3 runs from the conserved cysteine through the conserved F or W. Each record gives: D gene, clone size, J gene, V gene, CDR3 DNA, CDR3 protein. The D gene is left open where the match is weak. Expanded clones are given a class, and other clones once, few, many or no size at all.

d_gene: -
abundance: few
j_gene: TRBJ1-5
v_gene: TRBV12-3/TRBV12-4
CDR3nt: TGTGCCAGCAGCAGTGGGAGGTCTCGGCCCCAGCATTTT
CDR3aa: CASSSGRSRPQHF

d_gene: -
abundance: few
j_gene: TRBJ2-1
v_gene: TRBV7-6
CDR3nt: TGTGCCAGCCTCGACTCCCCGGGCAATGAGCAGTTCTTC
CDR3aa: CASLDSPGNEQFF

d_gene: TRBD2
abundance: few
j_gene: TRBJ2-1
v_gene: TRBV28
CDR3nt: TGTGCCAGTGAAGGGAGGGCGGGAGAGGCTAATGAGCAGTTCTTC
CDR3aa: CASEGRAGEANEQFF

d_gene: TRBD1
abundance: many
j_gene: TRBJ1-5
v_gene: TRBV12-3/TRBV12-4
CDR3nt: TGTGCCAGCAGTTTCCAGGGGGATCAGCCCCAGCATTTT
CDR3aa: CASSFQGDQPQHF

d_gene: -
abundance: few
j_gene: TRBJ1-2
v_gene: TRBV12-3/TRBV12-4
CDR3nt: TGTGCCAGCAGTCCTACGAGGCAGAGCCACTATGGCTACACCTTC
CDR3aa: CASSPTRQSHYGYTF

d_gene: -
abundance: -
j_gene: TRBJ2-3
v_gene: TRBV7-2
CDR3nt: TGTGCCAGCAGTTCTGGAATGGGGGCGCAGTATTTT
CDR3aa: CASSSGMGAQYF

d_gene: TRBD1
abundance: many
j_gene: TRBJ1-2
v_gene: TRBV5-1
CDR3nt: TGCGCCAGCAGCTTGGAGAGACAGGGAGATGGCTACACCTTC
CDR3aa: CASSLERQGDGYTF

d_gene: -
abundance: -
j_gene: TRBJ2-1
v_gene: TRBV15
CDR3nt: TGTGCCACCAGCAGACTTCTAACCAATGAGCAGTTCTTC
CDR3aa: CATSRLLTNEQFF

d_gene: -
abundance: -
j_gene: TRBJ2-1
v_gene: TRBV15
CDR3nt: TGTGCCACCAGCAAACGGGAAAGAGATGAGCAGTTCTTC
CDR3aa: CATSKRERDEQFF

d_gene: -
abundance: -
j_gene: TRBJ2-2
v_gene: TRBV6-2/TRBV6-3
CDR3nt: TGTGCCAGCGGCGGCTCGAGAGACACCGGGGAGCTGTTTTTT
CDR3aa: CASGGSRDTGELFF

d_gene: -
abundance: few
j_gene: TRBJ2-2
v_gene: TRBV9
CDR3nt: TGTGCCAGCAGCCCCCCGACGGGGAACACCGGGGAGCTGTTTTTT
CDR3aa: CASSPPTGNTGELFF

d_gene: -
abundance: few
j_gene: TRBJ1-2
v_gene: TRBV5-4
CDR3nt: TGTGCCAGCAGCTTATCCCGACAGGACGGCTATGGCTACACCTTC
CDR3aa: CASSLSRQDGYGYTF

d_gene: -
abundance: few
j_gene: TRBJ2-3
v_gene: TRBV6-2/TRBV6-3
CDR3nt: TGTGCCAGCAGGCCTACCCTCCTTGGAGATACGCAGTATTTT
CDR3aa: CASRPTLLGDTQYF

d_gene: -
abundance: few
j_gene: TRBJ2-7
v_gene: TRBV12-3/TRBV12-4
CDR3nt: TGTGCCAGCAGCTCCCAACGGCCCTACGAGCAGTACTTC
CDR3aa: CASSSQRPYEQYF

d_gene: -
abundance: many
j_gene: TRBJ2-5
v_gene: TRBV7-6
CDR3nt: TGTGCCAGCAGGGCTAGCGAGCACCAAGAGACCCAGTACTTC
CDR3aa: CASRASEHQETQYF

d_gene: TRBD1
abundance: few
j_gene: TRBJ1-6
v_gene: TRBV5-4
CDR3nt: TGTGCCAGCAGCTTGCCGGGACAGGGGGTGAACTCACCCCTCCACTTT
CDR3aa: CASSLPGQGVNSPLHF

d_gene: -
abundance: few
j_gene: TRBJ1-1
v_gene: TRBV9
CDR3nt: TGTGCCAGCAGCGTAGGTTACAGGTTGAACACTGAAGCTTTCTTT
CDR3aa: CASSVGYRLNTEAFF

d_gene: TRBD2
abundance: many
j_gene: TRBJ2-1
v_gene: TRBV29-1
CDR3nt: TGCAGCGTTGCGGGAGGAGCATTAGGCAATGAGCAGTTCTTC
CDR3aa: CSVAGGALGNEQFF

d_gene: -
abundance: few
j_gene: TRBJ2-5
v_gene: TRBV20-1
CDR3nt: TGCAGTGCTCCGACGGGGACCCAGTACTTC
CDR3aa: CSAPTGTQYF

d_gene: -
abundance: few
j_gene: TRBJ2-7
v_gene: TRBV6-5
CDR3nt: TGTGCCACCCTTGGGGGGACTTACGAGCAGTACTTC
CDR3aa: CATLGGTYEQYF

d_gene: TRBD2
abundance: -
j_gene: TRBJ2-7
v_gene: TRBV6-6
CDR3nt: TGTGCCAGCAGCATTAGCGGGAGTAGCTCCTACGAGCAGTACTTC
CDR3aa: CASSISGSSSYEQYF

d_gene: TRBD1
abundance: -
j_gene: TRBJ2-2
v_gene: TRBV7-6
CDR3nt: TGTGCCAGCAGCTTAGCTCCGGGACAGGGGACCGGGGAGCTGTTTTTT
CDR3aa: CASSLAPGQGTGELFF

d_gene: -
abundance: -
j_gene: TRBJ2-1
v_gene: TRBV4-2
CDR3nt: TGTGCCAGCAGCCAAGACTGGGGGGCGATAGGTCCTGAGCAGTTCTTC
CDR3aa: CASSQDWGAIGPEQFF

d_gene: -
abundance: -
j_gene: TRBJ2-3
v_gene: TRBV5-1
CDR3nt: TGCGCCAGCAGCTTGGACCTAGCCGCAGATACGCAGTATTTT
CDR3aa: CASSLDLAADTQYF

d_gene: -
abundance: many
j_gene: TRBJ1-1
v_gene: TRBV7-8
CDR3nt: TGTGCCAGCAGCTCGCAGACAGGTTTGAACACTGAAGCTTTCTTT
CDR3aa: CASSSQTGLNTEAFF

d_gene: -
abundance: few
j_gene: TRBJ1-6
v_gene: TRBV28
CDR3nt: TGTGCCAGCAGTCCACAGTCTTATAATTCACCCCTCCACTTT
CDR3aa: CASSPQSYNSPLHF

d_gene: -
abundance: -
j_gene: TRBJ1-2
v_gene: TRBV3-1
CDR3nt: TGTGCCAGCAGCCAAGGGGACCACGAGGATCGCTATGGCTACACCTTC
CDR3aa: CASSQGDHEDRYGYTF

d_gene: TRBD2
abundance: -
j_gene: TRBJ2-3
v_gene: TRBV4-2
CDR3nt: TGTGTCAGCAGCCTGCGAGCCGGGACTAGCGGGACTAGCACAGATACGCAGTATTTT
CDR3aa: CVSSLRAGTSGTSTDTQYF

d_gene: -
abundance: -
j_gene: TRBJ2-3
v_gene: TRBV7-8
CDR3nt: TGTGCCAGCAGCGCTCCCGGACTAACCGGCACAGATACGCAGTATTTT
CDR3aa: CASSAPGLTGTDTQYF

d_gene: -
abundance: few
j_gene: TRBJ1-2
v_gene: TRBV3-1
CDR3nt: TGTGCCAGCAGCCAAACAAACCACGGCTACACCTTC
CDR3aa: CASSQTNHGYTF

d_gene: TRBD1
abundance: -
j_gene: TRBJ2-7
v_gene: TRBV20-1
CDR3nt: TGCAGTGCTGCCACAGGGGACCCGTTCAGCGGCGAGCAGTACTTC
CDR3aa: CSAATGDPFSGEQYF

d_gene: -
abundance: few
j_gene: TRBJ1-1
v_gene: TRBV6-5
CDR3nt: TGTGCCAGCAGTTCCCTCACCGGGCGGGCTGAAGCTTTCTTT
CDR3aa: CASSSLTGRAEAFF

d_gene: TRBD2
abundance: -
j_gene: TRBJ2-3
v_gene: TRBV29-1
CDR3nt: TGCAGCGTTGTAGCGGGAGGATACACAGATACGCAGTATTTT
CDR3aa: CSVVAGGYTDTQYF

d_gene: -
abundance: -
j_gene: TRBJ2-3
v_gene: TRBV19
CDR3nt: TGTGCCAGTAAAAAGGATGATTCGCCGGGAACAGATACGCAGTATTTT
CDR3aa: CASKKDDSPGTDTQYF

d_gene: TRBD2
abundance: once
j_gene: TRBJ2-1
v_gene: TRBV3-1
CDR3nt: TGTGCCAGCAGGCTAGCGGGAGGGGACAATGAGCAGTTCTTC
CDR3aa: CASRLAGGDNEQFF

d_gene: -
abundance: once
j_gene: TRBJ2-7
v_gene: TRBV20-1
CDR3nt: TGCAGTGCTAGCGGGAGTTCCTACGAGCAGTACTTC
CDR3aa: CSASGSSYEQYF

d_gene: -
abundance: -
j_gene: TRBJ2-1
v_gene: TRBV6-5
CDR3nt: TGTGCCAGCAGACTAGGACAGGGAGGGTATGAGCAGTTCTTC
CDR3aa: CASRLGQGGYEQFF

d_gene: -
abundance: -
j_gene: TRBJ2-2
v_gene: TRBV4-3
CDR3nt: TGCGCCAGCAGCCCCGCCGGCCGGGCCTCCGGAGGGGAGCTGTTTTTT
CDR3aa: CASSPAGRASGGELFF

d_gene: TRBD1
abundance: few
j_gene: TRBJ1-1
v_gene: TRBV10-2
CDR3nt: TGCGCCAGCAGATCACAGGGGGCACGGAAAGCTTTCTTT
CDR3aa: CASRSQGARKAFF

d_gene: -
abundance: many
j_gene: TRBJ1-4
v_gene: TRBV18
CDR3nt: TGTGCCAGCTCATCCGCAGCTGCAACTAATGAAAAACTGTTTTTT
CDR3aa: CASSSAAATNEKLFF

d_gene: TRBD2
abundance: few
j_gene: TRBJ2-1
v_gene: TRBV6-6
CDR3nt: TGTGCCAGCATCTCCACTAGCGGGAACTACAATGAGCAGTTCTTC
CDR3aa: CASISTSGNYNEQFF

d_gene: -
abundance: -
j_gene: TRBJ2-1
v_gene: TRBV28
CDR3nt: TGTGCCAGCAGCCCCCAAATATATGAGCAGTTCTTC
CDR3aa: CASSPQIYEQFF

d_gene: -
abundance: -
j_gene: TRBJ1-1
v_gene: TRBV4-3
CDR3nt: TGCGCCAGCAGCCAAGCTCCAAACACTGAAGCTTTCTTT
CDR3aa: CASSQAPNTEAFF

d_gene: -
abundance: many
j_gene: TRBJ1-1
v_gene: TRBV6-2/TRBV6-3
CDR3nt: TGTGCCAGCAGTGCCAGGGTGATGGGTGAAGCTTTCTTT
CDR3aa: CASSARVMGEAFF

d_gene: -
abundance: few
j_gene: TRBJ1-1
v_gene: TRBV14
CDR3nt: TGTGCCAGCAGCCAAGATTGGAACAATGAAGCTTTCTTT
CDR3aa: CASSQDWNNEAFF

d_gene: TRBD1
abundance: -
j_gene: TRBJ1-6
v_gene: TRBV7-2
CDR3nt: TGTGCCAGCAGCAGGACACCGGGACAGGGGGCGGATTCACCCCTCCACTTT
CDR3aa: CASSRTPGQGADSPLHF

d_gene: TRBD2
abundance: few
j_gene: TRBJ2-3
v_gene: TRBV12-3/TRBV12-4
CDR3nt: TGTGCCAGCAGTTCCCCCAGCGGGAGGAGTGCAGATACGCAGTATTTT
CDR3aa: CASSSPSGRSADTQYF

d_gene: TRBD1
abundance: -
j_gene: TRBJ2-7
v_gene: TRBV3-1
CDR3nt: TGTGCCAGCAGCCAACAACCCGGGACAGGATCGTACTTC
CDR3aa: CASSQQPGTGSYF

d_gene: TRBD1
abundance: -
j_gene: TRBJ1-2
v_gene: TRBV6-1
CDR3nt: TGTGCCAGCAGTGAAGGGGACAGGGTATTATATGGCTACACCTTC
CDR3aa: CASSEGDRVLYGYTF

d_gene: TRBD2
abundance: many
j_gene: TRBJ2-7
v_gene: TRBV6-1
CDR3nt: TGTGCCAGCAGTGGGAGCGGGAGGCCCGAGCAGTACTTC
CDR3aa: CASSGSGRPEQYF

d_gene: -
abundance: few
j_gene: TRBJ1-1
v_gene: TRBV12-3/TRBV12-4
CDR3nt: TGTGCCAGCAGTTTAAATTCTGTGAACATGAACACTGAAGCTTTCTTT
CDR3aa: CASSLNSVNMNTEAFF

d_gene: -
abundance: -
j_gene: TRBJ1-4
v_gene: TRBV18
CDR3nt: TGTGCCAGCTCACCAAGGAGACAGGCTAATGAAAAACTGTTTTTT
CDR3aa: CASSPRRQANEKLFF

d_gene: TRBD1
abundance: few
j_gene: TRBJ1-1
v_gene: TRBV4-2
CDR3nt: TGTGCCAGCAGCCGGGTGTGGGACAGGGACACTGAAGCTTTCTTT
CDR3aa: CASSRVWDRDTEAFF

d_gene: -
abundance: -
j_gene: TRBJ2-5
v_gene: TRBV7-2
CDR3nt: TGTGCCAGCAGCTTATCCAGAGAGACCCAGTACTTC
CDR3aa: CASSLSRETQYF

d_gene: TRBD1
abundance: few
j_gene: TRBJ1-2
v_gene: TRBV30
CDR3nt: TGTGCCTGGAGCGTACCCCCGACAGGGGTAGCTAACTATGGCTACACCTTC
CDR3aa: CAWSVPPTGVANYGYTF

d_gene: TRBD1
abundance: -
j_gene: TRBJ1-1
v_gene: TRBV2
CDR3nt: TGTGCCAGCGTGTACGGGACAGCCACTGAAGCTTTCTTT
CDR3aa: CASVYGTATEAFF

d_gene: -
abundance: few
j_gene: TRBJ2-7
v_gene: TRBV4-2
CDR3nt: TGTGCCAGCAGCCAAGGACAGCTTTACGAGCAGTACTTC
CDR3aa: CASSQGQLYEQYF

d_gene: TRBD1
abundance: few
j_gene: TRBJ2-5
v_gene: TRBV6-2/TRBV6-3
CDR3nt: TGTGCCAGCAGTGAGGACAGGGGACGGCAGACCCAGTACTTC
CDR3aa: CASSEDRGRQTQYF